This paragraph covers one T cell receptor beta chain sequence. Its antigen is unidentified. TCRdb passed the 5' RACE reads through MiXCR, listing each CDR3 protein once. The table has 200,000 to 250,000 distinct CDR3 sequences, 3.2% seen once; the top ten hold 3.2%. Germline loops: CDR1 SGHRS, CDR2 YFSETQ. The CDR3 consists of 14 residues. Trimming removed 4 bases from V and 0 bases from J, with 11 bases in between. The sample comes from a study of T cells after yellow fever vaccination. At the level of the study: Preparation of fractions with low cell numbers was performed using SMART-Seq v4 Ultra Low Input.

Study results and caveats: Post-booster repertoires contained most primary-vaccination clones again (almost 97% CD4, around 88% CD8).

This TCR was sampled from a man aged 18 to 35 who received the YFV17D yellow fever vaccine. The sequences come from CD4+ T cells sorted from PBMCs, collected 10 days after the yellow fever booster vaccination. The genes are TRBV5-1 and TRBJ2-7, with D perhaps being TRBD1 or TRBD2 (6 bases each). The CDR3 nucleotides are TGCGCCAGCAGCCACGGGGGCTCCTCCTACGAGCAGTACGTC. Residues: CASSHGGSSYEQYV.